Included here is one T cell receptor beta chain sequence, with context. Its specificity is unknown. The entry originates in a study of cytomegalovirus exposure and HLA in healthy donors. The overall study: Among the 398 genotyped donors, 65% to 85% were placed in the Caucasian-associated ancestry cluster. Study findings and constraints: Sequencing likely caused a cluster of highly shared sequence variants. In an earlier analysis, in 540 or so donors, most V segments appeared productive either ~87% or ~30% of the time. A reported reduction in N-insertions relative to the approximately 690-donor mean was seen in an Asian-associated ancestry cluster in a later analysis.

Primers for the PCR totalled 60 Vbeta and 13 Jbeta. Produced via immunoSEQ multiplex PCR; TCRdb's table is partial and in-frame only. This repertoire shows tens of thousands of clones, approximately 79% found once; its top ten account for under 12%. The sequencing input was PBMCs. The TCR sequence derives from a woman aged 18-29 years in good health and CMV-seropositive.

The CDR3 protein is CASSFRGQLVEQYF. For the CDR3, the DNA is TGTGCCAGCAGTTTCCGCGGGCAGTTGGTCGAGCAGTACTTC. This sequence joins TRBV28 and TRBJ2-7; D perhaps matches TRBD2 (5 bases). The CDR3 extends over 14 amino acids. Trimming took off 3 bases at V and 6 bases at J, with 15 bases between the two ends. Per germline, CDR1 MDHEN and CDR2 SYDVKM.